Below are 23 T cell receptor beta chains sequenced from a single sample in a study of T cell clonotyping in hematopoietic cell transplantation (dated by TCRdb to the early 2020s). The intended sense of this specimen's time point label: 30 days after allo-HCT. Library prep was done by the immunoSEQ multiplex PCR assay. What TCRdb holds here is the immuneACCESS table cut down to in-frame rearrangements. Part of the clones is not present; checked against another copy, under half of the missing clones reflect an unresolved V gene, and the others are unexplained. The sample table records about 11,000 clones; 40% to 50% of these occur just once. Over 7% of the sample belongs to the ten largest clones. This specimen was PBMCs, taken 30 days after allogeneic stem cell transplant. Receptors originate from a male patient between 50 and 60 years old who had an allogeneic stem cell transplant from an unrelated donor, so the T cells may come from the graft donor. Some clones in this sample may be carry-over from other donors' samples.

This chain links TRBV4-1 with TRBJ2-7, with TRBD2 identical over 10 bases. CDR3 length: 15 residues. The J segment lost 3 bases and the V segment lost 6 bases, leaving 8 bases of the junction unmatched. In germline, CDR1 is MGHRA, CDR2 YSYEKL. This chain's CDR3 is CASRPGLAIRYEQYF. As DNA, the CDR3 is TGCGCCAGCAGACCGGGACTAGCGATCCGCTACGAGCAGTACTTC.

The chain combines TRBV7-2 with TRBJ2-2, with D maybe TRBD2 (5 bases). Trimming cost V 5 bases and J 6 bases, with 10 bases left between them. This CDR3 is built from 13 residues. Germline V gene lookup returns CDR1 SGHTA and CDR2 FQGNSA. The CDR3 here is CASSRGVSGELFF. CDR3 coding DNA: TGTGCCAGCAGCCGGGGAGTCTCCGGGGAGCTGTTTTTT.

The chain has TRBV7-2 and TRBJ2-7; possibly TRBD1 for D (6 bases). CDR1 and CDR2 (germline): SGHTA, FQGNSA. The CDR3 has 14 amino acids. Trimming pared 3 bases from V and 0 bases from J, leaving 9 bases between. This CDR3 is CASSFDRNSYEQYF. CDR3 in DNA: TGTGCCAGCAGCTTTGACAGGAACTCCTACGAGCAGTACTTC.

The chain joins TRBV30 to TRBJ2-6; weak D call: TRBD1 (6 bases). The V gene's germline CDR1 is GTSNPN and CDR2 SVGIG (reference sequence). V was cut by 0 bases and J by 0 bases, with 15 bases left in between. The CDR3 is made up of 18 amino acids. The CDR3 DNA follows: TGTGCCTGGAGTGTTCGGCAGGGGAGATCCTCTGGGGCCAACGTCCTGACTTTC. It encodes CAWSVRQGRSSGANVLTF.

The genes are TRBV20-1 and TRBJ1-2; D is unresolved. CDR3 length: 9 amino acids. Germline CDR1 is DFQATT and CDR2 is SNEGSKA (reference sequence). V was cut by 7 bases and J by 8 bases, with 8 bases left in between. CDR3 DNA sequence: TGCAGTGTGAGGGAGGGCTACACCTTC. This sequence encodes CSVREGYTF.

The chain's CDR3 is CAGSFGAYEQYF. In nucleotides, the CDR3 is TGTGCCGGGTCTTTCGGGGCCTACGAGCAGTACTTC. The chain uses TRBV7-3 and TRBJ2-7; tentative D call: TRBD2 (5 bases). The CDR3 length is 12 residues. Trimming stripped 11 bases from V and 2 bases from J, with 13 bases between. Per germline, CDR1 SGHTA and CDR2 FQGTGA.

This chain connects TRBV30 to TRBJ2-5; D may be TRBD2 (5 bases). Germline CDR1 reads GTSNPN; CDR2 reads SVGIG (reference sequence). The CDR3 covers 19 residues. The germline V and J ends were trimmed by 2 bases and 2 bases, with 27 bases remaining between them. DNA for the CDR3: TGTGCCTGGAGTTTAGACCCCCGCCGGGGTAACGATTGGCAAGAGACCCAGTACTTC. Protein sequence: CAWSLDPRRGNDWQETQYF.

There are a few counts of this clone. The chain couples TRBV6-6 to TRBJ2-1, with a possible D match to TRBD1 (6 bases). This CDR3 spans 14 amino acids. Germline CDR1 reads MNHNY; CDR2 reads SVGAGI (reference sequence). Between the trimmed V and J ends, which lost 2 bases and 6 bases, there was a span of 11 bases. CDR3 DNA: TGTGCCAGCAGTTACGACAGGCGTTTCAATGAGCAGTTCTTC. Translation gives CASSYDRRFNEQFF.

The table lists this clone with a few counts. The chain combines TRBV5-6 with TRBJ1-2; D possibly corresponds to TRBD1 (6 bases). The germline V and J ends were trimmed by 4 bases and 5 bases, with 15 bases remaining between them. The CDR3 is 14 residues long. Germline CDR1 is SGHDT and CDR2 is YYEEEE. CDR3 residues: CASSLSDSRYGYTF. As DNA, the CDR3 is TGTGCCAGCAGCCTATCGGACAGTCGGTATGGCTACACCTTC.

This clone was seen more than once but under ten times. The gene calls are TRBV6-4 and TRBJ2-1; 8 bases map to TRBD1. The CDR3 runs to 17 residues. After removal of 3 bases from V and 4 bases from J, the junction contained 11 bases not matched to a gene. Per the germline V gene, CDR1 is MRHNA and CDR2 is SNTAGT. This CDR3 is CASSDQPGQGLYNEQFF. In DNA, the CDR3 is TGTGCCAGCAGTGATCAACCCGGACAGGGTTTATACAATGAGCAGTTCTTC.

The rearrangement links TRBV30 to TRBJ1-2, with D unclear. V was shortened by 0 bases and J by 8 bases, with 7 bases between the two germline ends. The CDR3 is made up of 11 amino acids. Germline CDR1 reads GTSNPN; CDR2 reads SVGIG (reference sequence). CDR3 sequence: CAWSVLGGYTF. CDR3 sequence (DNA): TGTGCCTGGAGTGTACTCGGGGGCTACACCTTC.

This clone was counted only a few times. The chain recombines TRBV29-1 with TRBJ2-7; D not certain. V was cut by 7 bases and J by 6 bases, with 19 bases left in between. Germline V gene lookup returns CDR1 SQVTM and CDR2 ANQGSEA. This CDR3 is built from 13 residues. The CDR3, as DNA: TGCAGCGGGGTTACCCAGAAAGGTGGCGAGCAGTACTTC. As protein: CSGVTQKGGEQYF.

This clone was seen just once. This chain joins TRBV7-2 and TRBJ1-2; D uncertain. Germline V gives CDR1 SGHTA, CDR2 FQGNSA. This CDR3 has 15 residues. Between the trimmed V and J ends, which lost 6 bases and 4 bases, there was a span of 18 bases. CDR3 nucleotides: TGTGCCAGCAGACCTACTACCGGGGATCCCTATGGCTACACCTTC. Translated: CASRPTTGDPYGYTF.

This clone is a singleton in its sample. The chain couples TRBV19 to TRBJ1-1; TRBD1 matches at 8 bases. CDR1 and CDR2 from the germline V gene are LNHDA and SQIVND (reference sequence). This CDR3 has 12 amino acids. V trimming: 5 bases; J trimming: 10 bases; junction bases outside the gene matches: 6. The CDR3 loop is CASSWTGLGAFF. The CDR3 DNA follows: TGTGCCAGTAGTTGGACAGGGTTAGGAGCTTTCTTT.

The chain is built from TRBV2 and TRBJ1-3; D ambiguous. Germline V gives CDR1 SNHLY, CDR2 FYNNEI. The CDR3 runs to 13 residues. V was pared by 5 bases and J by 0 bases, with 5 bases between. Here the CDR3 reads CASSLVSGNTIYF. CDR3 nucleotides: TGTGCCAGCAGTCTCGTCTCTGGAAACACCATATATTTT.

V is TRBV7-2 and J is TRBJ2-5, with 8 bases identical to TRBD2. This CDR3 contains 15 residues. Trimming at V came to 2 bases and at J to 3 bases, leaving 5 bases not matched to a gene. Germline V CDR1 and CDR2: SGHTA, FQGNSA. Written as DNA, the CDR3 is TGTGCCAGCAGCTTAAGCCGGGGGGGCAAAGAGACCCAGTACTTC. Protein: CASSLSRGGKETQYF.

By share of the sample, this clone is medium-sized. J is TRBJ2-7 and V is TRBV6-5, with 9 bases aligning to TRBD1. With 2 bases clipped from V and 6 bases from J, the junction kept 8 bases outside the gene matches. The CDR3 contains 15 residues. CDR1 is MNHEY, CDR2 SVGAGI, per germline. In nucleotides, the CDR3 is TGTGCCAGCAGTTACCGGGGACAGGGCAACAGCGAGCAGTACTTC. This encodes CASSYRGQGNSEQYF.

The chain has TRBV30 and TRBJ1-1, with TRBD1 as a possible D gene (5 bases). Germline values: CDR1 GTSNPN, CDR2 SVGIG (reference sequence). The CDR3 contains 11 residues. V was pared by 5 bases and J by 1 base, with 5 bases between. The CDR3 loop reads CAWQGNTEAFF. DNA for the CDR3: TGTGCCTGGCAGGGGAACACTGAAGCTTTCTTT.

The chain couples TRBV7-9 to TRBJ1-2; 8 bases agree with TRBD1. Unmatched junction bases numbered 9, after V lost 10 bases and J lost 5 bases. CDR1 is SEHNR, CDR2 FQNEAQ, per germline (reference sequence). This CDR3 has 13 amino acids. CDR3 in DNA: TGTGCCATCGGGACAGGCGGACTTTATGGCTACACCTTC. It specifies CAIGTGGLYGYTF.

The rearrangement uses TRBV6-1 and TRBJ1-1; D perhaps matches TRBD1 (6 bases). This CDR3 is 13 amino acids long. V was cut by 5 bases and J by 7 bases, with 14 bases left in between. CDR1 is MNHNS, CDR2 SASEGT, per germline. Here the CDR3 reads CASSSDRYYEAFF. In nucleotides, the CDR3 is TGTGCCAGCAGTTCTGACAGGTACTATGAAGCTTTCTTT.

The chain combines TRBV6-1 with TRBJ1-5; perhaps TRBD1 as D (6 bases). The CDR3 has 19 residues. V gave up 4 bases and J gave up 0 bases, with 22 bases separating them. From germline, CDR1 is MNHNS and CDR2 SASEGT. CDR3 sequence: CASSARGDGAGFSNQPQHF. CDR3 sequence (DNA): TGTGCCAGCAGTGCAAGGGGGGACGGGGCAGGTTTTAGCAATCAGCCCCAGCATTTT.

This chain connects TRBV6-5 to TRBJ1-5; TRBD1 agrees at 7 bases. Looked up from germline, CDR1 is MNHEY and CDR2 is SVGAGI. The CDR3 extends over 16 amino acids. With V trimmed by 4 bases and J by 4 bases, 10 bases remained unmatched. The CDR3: CASSLGTEEGNQPQHF. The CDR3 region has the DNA TGTGCCAGCAGTTTGGGGACAGAGGAGGGGAATCAGCCCCAGCATTTT.

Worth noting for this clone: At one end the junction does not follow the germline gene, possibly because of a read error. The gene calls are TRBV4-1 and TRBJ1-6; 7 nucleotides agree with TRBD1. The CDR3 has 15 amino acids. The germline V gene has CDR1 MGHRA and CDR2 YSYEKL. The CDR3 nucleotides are TGCGCCAGCAGCCAGCCGGGACAGTATAATTCGCCCCTCCGCTTT. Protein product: CASSQPGQYNSPLRF.